This TCR beta chain was observed in a study of T cells in Graves' hyperthyroidism and ophthalmopathy. Whole-study results and caveats: Ophthalmopathy was model-predicted a median roughly 6.3 months pre-onset.

V was shortened by 6 bases and J by 5 bases, with 10 bases between the two germline ends. This CDR3 spans 13 amino acids. Amplified regions were TCR beta CDR3 sequences from RNA transcripts. An initial round of RT-PCR targeting the TCR CDR3 relied on the HTBI primer set. TCRdb re-derived calls from the multiplex PCR reads in MiXCR, one entry per CDR3 protein. The sample consists of about 700,000 distinct CDR3 sequences, about 14% of them appearing once. Reasons for excluding patients were uncontrolled infection, other autoimmune disease, pregnancy or lactation. A word on this clonotype: What it recognizes is unknown.

This TCR came from a woman aged 18-29 years with Graves' hyperthyroidism. V is TRBV12-3 or TRBV12-4 and J is TRBJ2-2; D is uncertain. The sample consisted of blood. Here the CDR3 reads CASSLSKTGELFF. The CDR3 region has the DNA TGTGCCAGCAGCTTAAGTAAGACCGGGGAGCTGTTTTTT.